A single sample gave rise to the 14 T cell receptor beta chains below, sequenced in a study of cytomegalovirus exposure and HLA in healthy donors. The protocol was immunoSEQ multiplex PCR, while the TCRdb copy is restricted to in-frame clones and leaves out a portion. The sample carries roughly 190,000 clones, roughly 86% recorded once. The sequenced sample was PBMCs. The receptors were sampled from a woman aged 18-30 years in good health and CMV-seronegative.

This clone was picked up one time. The V gene is TRBV5-1, the J gene TRBJ1-1, with 7 bases that match TRBD1. Germline V gives CDR1 SGHRS, CDR2 YFSETQ. CDR3 length: 14 amino acids. V shed 7 bases, J shed 3 bases, and the junction held 9 bases outside the gene matches. CDR3 in DNA: TGCGCCAGCGTCCCCGACAGGGAGGACACTGAAGCTTTCTTT. Its protein is CASVPDREDTEAFF.

This sequence joins TRBV25-1 and TRBJ2-4; 7 nucleotides match TRBD1. The ends lost 4 bases at V and 12 bases at J; junction bases unmatched: 6. The CDR3 loop spans 12 amino acids. Per the germline V gene, CDR1 is MGHDK and CDR2 is SYGVNS. DNA for the CDR3: TGTGCCAGCAGTGCCCAGGGGGTCCGTCAGTACTTC. Translating it yields CASSAQGVRQYF.

This clone was observed a single time. The rearrangement links TRBV5-4 to TRBJ1-2; D not resolved. The CDR3 runs 13 residues. Trimming pared 0 bases from V and 4 bases from J, leaving 7 bases between. Germline-derived CDR1 and CDR2 are SGHNT and YYREEE (reference sequence). The CDR3 region has the DNA TGTGCCAGCAGCTTGGGAGACTTCTATGGCTACACCTTC. It yields the protein CASSLGDFYGYTF.

V and J are TRBV19 and TRBJ1-1, with D unresolved. Germline CDR1 and CDR2: LNHDA and SQIVND (reference sequence). Trimming stripped 3 bases from V and 0 bases from J, with 8 bases between. The CDR3 is made up of 14 amino acids. The DNA of the CDR3 is TGTGCCAGTAGTATCGACACCATGAACACTGAAGCTTTCTTT. This gives the protein CASSIDTMNTEAFF.

The chain links TRBV13 to TRBJ1-4, with D perhaps TRBD1 (5 bases). The V end lost 7 bases, the J end lost 5 bases, and 17 bases lay between the germline ends. Per the germline V gene, CDR1 is PRHDT and CDR2 is FYEKMQ (reference sequence). There are 15 residues in the CDR3. CDR3 residues: CASIEWTNRNEKLFF. The CDR3 DNA is TGTGCCAGCATCGAATGGACAAATCGAAATGAAAAACTGTTTTTT.

The chain joins TRBV27 to TRBJ1-3; D not certain. The germline V and J ends were trimmed by 5 bases and 2 bases, with 13 bases remaining between them. This CDR3 comprises 15 residues. Germline CDR1 reads MNHEY; CDR2 reads SMNVEV (reference sequence). CDR3 nucleotide sequence: TGTGCCAGCAGTCTCTCATTCGGGACTGGAAACACCATATATTTT. The encoded protein is CASSLSFGTGNTIYF.

The chain carries TRBV10-3 and TRBJ1-5, with D possibly being TRBD1 (6 bases). The ends were cut back, 3 bases at V and 0 bases at J, with 12 bases in the middle. Germline V CDR1 and CDR2: ENHRY, SYGVKD. This CDR3 has 16 residues. The CDR3 sequence is CAISESGGRSNQPQHF. The CDR3 bases are TGTGCCATCAGTGAATCGGGGGGCCGTAGCAATCAGCCCCAGCATTTT.

This clone appeared a few times. V and J are TRBV7-3 and TRBJ1-1; tentative D call: TRBD1 (5 bases). The germline V gene has CDR1 SGHTA and CDR2 FQGTGA. Between the trimmed V and J ends, which lost 3 bases and 5 bases, there was a span of 10 bases. This CDR3 is built from 13 residues. Written as DNA, the CDR3 is TGTGCCAGCAGCTTGCAGGGTGGGACTGAAGCTTTCTTT. Encoded protein: CASSLQGGTEAFF.

The CDR3 loop reads CASSLAARTEAFF. CDR3 DNA sequence: TGTGCCAGCAGCTTAGCGGCACGCACTGAAGCTTTCTTT. This chain uses TRBV7-9 with TRBJ1-1; D gene ambiguous. Trimming left V 0 bases short and J 4 bases short, with 6 bases between. The germline CDR1 and CDR2 sequences are SEHNR and FQNEAQ (reference sequence). The CDR3 consists of 13 residues.

The chain recombines TRBV15 with TRBJ1-2; D is ambiguous. From germline, CDR1 is LNHNV and CDR2 YYDKDF (reference sequence). CDR3 length: 12 residues. The V gene lost 5 bases and the J gene lost 13 bases, with 17 bases spanning the gap. Here the CDR3 reads CATSQRSQILTF. In DNA, the CDR3 is TGTGCCACCAGCCAGAGATCACAGATTCTCACCTTC.

This chain uses TRBV30 with TRBJ2-5; 8 bases are a match to TRBD1. CDR3 length: 15 residues. V dropped 2 bases and J dropped 2; count of bases not matched to a gene: 7. Germline V gives CDR1 GTSNPN, CDR2 SVGIG (reference sequence). As DNA, the CDR3 is TGTGCCTGGAGTCCCTGGGACAGGTTGCAAGAGACCCAGTACTTC. Its protein product is CAWSPWDRLQETQYF.

V gene TRBV4-1 combines with J gene TRBJ1-1; 12 nucleotides match TRBD1. CDR3 length equals 17 residues. V dropped 3 bases and J dropped 4; count of bases not matched to a gene: 9. Germline assignment: CDR1 MGHRA and CDR2 YSYEKL. The chain's CDR3 is CASSHPGTGGWVTEAFF. CDR3 in DNA: TGCGCCAGCAGCCATCCCGGGACAGGGGGCTGGGTCACTGAAGCTTTCTTT.

This clone was counted a few times. The chain uses TRBV30 and TRBJ1-6; D unclear. There are 17 residues in the CDR3. The germline V and J ends were trimmed by 4 bases and 2 bases, with 18 bases remaining between them. CDR1 and CDR2 from the germline V gene are GTSNPN and SVGIG (reference sequence). The CDR3 DNA reads as TGTGCCTGGATTGGGGAGGCCAAATACACCTATAATTCACCCCTCCACTTT. Its translation: CAWIGEAKYTYNSPLHF.

The chain uses TRBV10-3 and TRBJ2-7; 7 nucleotides agree with TRBD1. Germline V gene lookup returns CDR1 ENHRY and CDR2 SYGVKD. The junction had 3 bases not matched to a gene; V was cut back by 10 bases and J by 3 bases. This CDR3 has 11 residues. The DNA for the CDR3 is TGTGCCACCGGGGACAGCTACGAGCAGTACTTC. As protein: CATGDSYEQYF.